Sequencing of this TCR beta chain was carried out in a study of CD8 T cells in ankylosing spondylitis. Study-level points and caveats: A motif in TCR beta, a set of eight highly homologous variants, appeared characteristic of ankylosing spondylitis blood. Reportedly, significant enrichment of disease-linked clones occurred in matched ankylosing spondylitis synovial fluid.

Each CDR3 protein gets one entry after TCRdb re-called the 5' RACE reads with MiXCR. The table records roughly 64,000 distinct CDR3 sequences, more than 5.5% of them present only once. Points on this clonotype: Its antigen remains unknown.

The sequencing input was synovial fluid, either unsorted or a sorted T cell fraction (not recorded which). The TCR originated in a male donor with ankylosing spondylitis.

The CDR3 DNA sequence: TGTGCCAGCAGCTTGGTCGGCTTCGGGGAGCTGTTTTTT. This encodes CASSLVGFGELFF. The chain recombines TRBV5-4 with TRBJ2-2; no firm D call. V lost 0 bases to trimming and J lost 7 bases, with 7 bases between them. Germline V lookup: CDR1 SGHNT, CDR2 YYREEE (reference sequence). The CDR3 has 13 residues.